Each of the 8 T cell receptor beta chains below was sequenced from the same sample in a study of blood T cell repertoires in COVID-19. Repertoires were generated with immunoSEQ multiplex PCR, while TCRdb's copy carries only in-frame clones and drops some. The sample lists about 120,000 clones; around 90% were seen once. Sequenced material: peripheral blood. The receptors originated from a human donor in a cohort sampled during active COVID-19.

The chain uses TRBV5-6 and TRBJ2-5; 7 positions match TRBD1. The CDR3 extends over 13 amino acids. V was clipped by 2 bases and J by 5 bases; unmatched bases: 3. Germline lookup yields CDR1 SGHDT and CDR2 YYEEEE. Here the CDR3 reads CASSFGQEETQYF. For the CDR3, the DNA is TGTGCCAGCAGCTTCGGACAGGAGGAGACCCAGTACTTC.

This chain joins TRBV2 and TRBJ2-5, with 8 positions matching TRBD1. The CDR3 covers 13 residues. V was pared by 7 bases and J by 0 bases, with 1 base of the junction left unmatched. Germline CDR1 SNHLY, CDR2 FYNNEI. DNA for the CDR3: TGTGCCAGCAACAGGGGGAACCAAGAGACCCAGTACTTC. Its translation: CASNRGNQETQYF.

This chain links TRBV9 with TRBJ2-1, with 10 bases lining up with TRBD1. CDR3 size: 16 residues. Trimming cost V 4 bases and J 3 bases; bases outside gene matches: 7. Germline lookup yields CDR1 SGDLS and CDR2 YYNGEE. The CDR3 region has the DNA TGTGCCAGCAGCATCAGACAGGGGGCGGTCTACAATGAGCAGTTCTTC. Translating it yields CASSIRQGAVYNEQFF.

The CDR3 here is CASSVGATSGGAAEQFF. CDR3 in DNA: TGTGCCAGCAGCGTAGGCGCGACTAGCGGGGGGGCAGCCGAGCAGTTCTTC. The V call is TRBV9, the J call TRBJ2-1; 14 positions match TRBD2. Germline V lookup: CDR1 SGDLS, CDR2 YYNGEE. The CDR3 runs 17 residues. The V gene end was trimmed by 0 bases and the J gene end by 10 bases; junction bases not matched to a gene: 9.

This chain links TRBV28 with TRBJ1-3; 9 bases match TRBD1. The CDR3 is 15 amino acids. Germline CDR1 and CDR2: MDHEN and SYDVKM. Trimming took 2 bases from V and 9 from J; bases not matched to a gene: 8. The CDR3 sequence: CASSLATGGIGTIYF. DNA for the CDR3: TGTGCCAGCAGTTTAGCTACAGGGGGCATTGGCACCATATATTTT.

CDR3 DNA sequence: TGTGCCAGCAGTTACCCCACCGGGACAACGAAGGCTACGCAGTATTTT. This gives the protein CASSYPTGTTKATQYF. The chain is built from TRBV6-5 and TRBJ2-3, with a weak D call TRBD1 (6 bases). Germline CDR1 is MNHEY and CDR2 is SVGAGI. CDR3 length: 16 residues. The V end lost 2 bases, the J end lost 8 bases, and 20 bases lay between the germline ends.

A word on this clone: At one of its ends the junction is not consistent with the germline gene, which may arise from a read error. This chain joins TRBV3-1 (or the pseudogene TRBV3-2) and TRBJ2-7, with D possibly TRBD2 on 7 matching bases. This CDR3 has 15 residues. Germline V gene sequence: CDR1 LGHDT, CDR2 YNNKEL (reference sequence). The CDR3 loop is CASSQAGGGPYEQYF. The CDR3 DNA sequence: TGTGCCAGCAGTCAAGCCGGCGGGGGCCCCTACGAGCAGTACTTC.

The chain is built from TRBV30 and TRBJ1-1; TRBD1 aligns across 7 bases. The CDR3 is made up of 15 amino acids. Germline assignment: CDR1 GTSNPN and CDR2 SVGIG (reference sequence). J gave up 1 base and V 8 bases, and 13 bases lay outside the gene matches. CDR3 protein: CAGRGNPTPNTEAFF. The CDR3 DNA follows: TGTGCCGGCAGGGGGAACCCCACACCGAACACTGAAGCTTTCTTT.